Sequencing of this TCR beta chain was carried out in a study of ipilimumab plus nivolumab after autologous stem cell transplantation (dated by TCRdb to about 2021). Regarding the complete study: The median number of doses that trial patients received was four or five for ipilimumab and about 8 for nivolumab. The DLBCL cohort included primary refractory and relapsed disease, with 18-month progression-free survival of about 86% and 27% respectively. Patients with high-risk diffuse large B cell lymphoma, mature T cell lymphoma, or multiple myeloma undergoing autologous transplant were enrolled in the trial. Thirty-five patients made up the trial's intent-to-treat population. The investigation overall reported the following: The authors concluded that, as post-transplant consolidation, combined checkpoint inhibition appeared tolerable. According to the authors, a biologic rationale for studying the approach further came from T cell receptor repertoire, regulatory T cell phenotype and gut microbiota profiles.

Library preparation used the immunoSEQ multiplex PCR assay. TCRdb holds this immuneACCESS table with in-frame rearrangements only. Some clones are missing; in checked studies, unresolved V genes explain under half, and the rest has no known cause. A total of about 13,000 clones appear in this sample, around 73% of them only once. Of the sample, about 18% falls within the top ten clones. Ipilimumab was given at 1 mg/kg intravenously on day 1 of selected weeks, and checkpoint therapy started 14 to 28 days after autologous transplant. Nivolumab was given at 3 mg/kg intravenously on day 1 of weeks 1, 4, 7, 10, and every two weeks through week 26. This was a Phase Ib clinical trial that tested ipilimumab plus nivolumab, given as combined checkpoint inhibition, for consolidation following autologous stem cell transplantation. Turning to this clone: Its antigen specificity is not known. No quality values exist for individual bases; no much larger clone is one base distant.

The CDR3 sequence holds 14 residues, the cysteine and phenylalanine included. The entry retains the CDR3 DNA only, 42 bases that are in frame from base 1. V and J are truncated by 6 bases and 4 bases respectively, leaving an intervening sequence of 15 bases. The germline V gene encodes CDR1 ENHRY and CDR2 SYGVKD. Sequenced material: PBMCs, taken in a trial of ipilimumab plus nivolumab as post-transplant consolidation. The source is a male donor with diffuse large B-cell lymphoma. The V gene is TRBV10-3 and the J gene is TRBJ1-1; too little of a D gene remains to name it. The sequenced DNA is TGTGCCATCAGACTACACGAGGAGGGCACTGAAGCTTTCTTT. It specifies CAIRLHEEGTEAFF.